The entry below describes one T cell receptor (beta chain). As yet, its antigen is unknown. The data stem from a study of response to subunit inactivated influenza vaccine. Study results and limitations: The authors suggested that every seasonal influenza vaccination recruits few new T cells.

TCRdb analysed the RT-PCR reads with MiXCR anew, one entry per CDR3 protein. This sample carries 450,000 to 600,000 distinct CDR3 sequences, 15% to 20% of them seen once, and the ten largest clones take approximately 3%. The material was CD4+ T cells sorted from PBMCs, obtained approximately 25 months after vaccination. The origin of this receptor is a man aged 50-75 years who received an inactivated influenza vaccine.

The CDR3 sequence is CSARKTGLGGANVLTF. Here the CDR3 DNA reads TGCAGTGCTAGAAAAACAGGGTTAGGTGGGGCCAACGTCCTGACTTTC. J is TRBJ2-6 and V is TRBV20-1; maybe TRBD1 (6 bases). Germline lookup yields CDR1 DFQATT and CDR2 SNEGSKA (reference sequence). The CDR3 is 16 amino acids. Deletions cut 2 bases from V and 3 bases from J, with 14 bases between.